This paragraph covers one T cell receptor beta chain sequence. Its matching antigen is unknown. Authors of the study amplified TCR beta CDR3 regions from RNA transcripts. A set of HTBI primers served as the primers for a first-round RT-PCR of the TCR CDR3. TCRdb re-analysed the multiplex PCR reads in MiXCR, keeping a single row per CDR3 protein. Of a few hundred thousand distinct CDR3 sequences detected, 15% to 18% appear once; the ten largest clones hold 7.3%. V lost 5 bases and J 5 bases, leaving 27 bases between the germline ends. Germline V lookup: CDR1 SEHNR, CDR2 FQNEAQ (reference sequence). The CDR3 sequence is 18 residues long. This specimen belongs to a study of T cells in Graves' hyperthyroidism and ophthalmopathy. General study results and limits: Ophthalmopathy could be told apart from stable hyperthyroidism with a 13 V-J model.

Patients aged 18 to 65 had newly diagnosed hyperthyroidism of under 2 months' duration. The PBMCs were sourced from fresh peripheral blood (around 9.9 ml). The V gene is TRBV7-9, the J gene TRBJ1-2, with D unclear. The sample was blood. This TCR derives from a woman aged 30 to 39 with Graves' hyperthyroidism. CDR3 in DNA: TGTGCCAGCAGCCGCAGAGAGCCCATCCCACTCCGGAATTATGGCTACACCTTC. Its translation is CASSRREPIPLRNYGYTF.